Each of the 28 T cell receptor beta chains below was sequenced from the same sample in a study of T cell changes during pregnancy in multiple sclerosis. TCRdb's copy holds only in-frame clones and misses some; the assay was immunoSEQ multiplex PCR. The sample yields over 40,000 clones, 80% to 95% seen once. The sequencing used peripheral blood, collected in the third trimester of pregnancy. The origin of the receptors is a female donor with multiple sclerosis, enrolled in a pregnancy study.

V is TRBV15 and J is TRBJ2-3; maybe TRBD1 (5 bases). The CDR3 is made up of 14 amino acids. Germline V CDR1 and CDR2: LNHNV, YYDKDF (reference sequence). Trimming took off 8 bases at V and 4 bases at J, with 16 bases between the two ends. This CDR3 reads CATDSKGNPDTQYF. CDR3 coding DNA: TGTGCCACCGATTCAAAGGGGAATCCAGATACGCAGTATTTT.

V and J are TRBV9 and TRBJ2-2; possibly TRBD1 for D (6 bases). The CDR3 consists of 17 residues. Germline V gene sequence: CDR1 SGDLS, CDR2 YYNGEE. Deletions cut 4 bases from V and 1 base from J, with 17 bases between. CDR3 nucleotide sequence: TGTGCCAGCAGCTCCCACCCGTCAGGGGTGAACACCGGGGAGCTGTTTTTT. This gives the protein CASSSHPSGVNTGELFF.

The CDR3 loop reads CASRGLAGETGELFF. Written as DNA, the CDR3 is TGTGCCAGCAGAGGGCTCGCGGGAGAAACCGGGGAGCTGTTTTTT. The chain couples TRBV4-2 to TRBJ2-2; 7 nucleotides match TRBD2. The V segment lost 6 bases and the J segment 5 bases; nucleotides outside the gene matches: 9. Germline CDR1 and CDR2: LGHNA and YNFKEQ. The CDR3 runs to 15 residues.

V is TRBV27 and J is TRBJ2-1; 9 nucleotides align to TRBD2. Trimming at V came to 3 bases and at J to 1 base, leaving 4 bases not matched to a gene. Germline CDR1 and CDR2: MNHEY and SMNVEV (reference sequence). This CDR3 region has 16 residues. CDR3 in DNA: TGTGCCAGCAGTTTCCAAGCGGGAGGATCCTACAATGAGCAGTTCTTC. This encodes CASSFQAGGSYNEQFF.

The rearrangement joins TRBV30 to TRBJ1-1, with D possibly TRBD1 on 6 matching bases. The CDR3 contains 15 residues. Germline loops: CDR1 GTSNPN, CDR2 SVGIG (reference sequence). V was cut by 2 bases and J by 1 base, with 14 bases left in between. In DNA, the CDR3 is TGTGCCTGGAGTCCCCCGGGACAAAGGAACACTGAAGCTTTCTTT. This encodes CAWSPPGQRNTEAFF.

V and J are TRBV27 and TRBJ2-1; 11 nucleotides match TRBD2. Germline V gives CDR1 MNHEY, CDR2 SMNVEV (reference sequence). The trim removed 6 bases at V and 7 bases at J, leaving 14 bases unmatched. There are 17 residues in the CDR3. CDR3 bases: TGTGCCAGCAGCGGCGTTAGTGGGACTAGCGGACTTAATGAGCAGTTCTTC. Translated: CASSGVSGTSGLNEQFF.

The chain recombines TRBV5-1 with TRBJ2-7; TRBD1 agrees at 9 bases. The V segment lost 3 bases and the J segment 7 bases; nucleotides outside the gene matches: 17. CDR3 length: 17 amino acids. Germline CDR1 reads SGHRS; CDR2 reads YFSETQ. The CDR3 here is CASSSSATSGTGREQYF. The CDR3 DNA reads TGCGCCAGCAGCTCTAGCGCCACATCGGGGACAGGGCGAGAGCAGTACTTC. The whole variable domain, filled in from reference TRBV5-1 and TRBJ2-7, reads KAGVTQTPRYLIKTRGQQVTLSCSPISGHRSVSWYQQTPGQGLQFLFEYFSETQRNKGNFPGRFSGRQFSNSRSEMNVSTLELGDSALYLCASSSSATSGTGREQYFGPGTRLTVT.

V is TRBV27 and J is TRBJ2-1; 9 nucleotides line up with TRBD2. From germline, CDR1 is MNHEY and CDR2 SMNVEV (reference sequence). The ends lost 4 bases at V and 9 bases at J; junction bases unmatched: 13. The CDR3 length is 16 residues. The CDR3 DNA sequence: TGTGCCAGCAGTTGGGGCGGGAGGGCACCCCATAGTGAGCAGTTCTTC. It encodes CASSWGGRAPHSEQFF.

This clone came up once. This sequence joins TRBV19 and TRBJ1-1, with D perhaps matching TRBD1 (6 bases). V was shortened by 4 bases and J by 2 bases, with 11 bases between the two germline ends. CDR1 and CDR2 (germline): LNHDA, SQIVND (reference sequence). The CDR3 covers 14 residues. CDR3 sequence: CASSTRDINTEAFF. The DNA for the CDR3 is TGTGCCAGTAGTACCCGGGACATTAACACTGAAGCTTTCTTT.

V usage is TRBV18 and J usage is TRBJ1-1, with 7 positions matching TRBD1. Germline V CDR1 and CDR2: KGHSH, LQKENI. This CDR3 spans 15 amino acids. The ends lost 4 bases at V and 1 base at J; junction bases unmatched: 6. The CDR3 DNA is TGTGCCAGCTCACTCTCGACAGGGCCGAACACTGAAGCTTTCTTT. Translated: CASSLSTGPNTEAFF.

The chain couples TRBV18 to TRBJ2-7, with 7 nucleotides matching TRBD1. Germline V gives CDR1 KGHSH, CDR2 LQKENI. The trim removed 4 bases at V and 0 bases at J, leaving 0 bases unmatched. CDR3 size: 13 residues. CDR3 loop: CASSRDSSYEQYF. The CDR3, as DNA: TGTGCCAGCTCACGGGACAGCTCCTACGAGCAGTACTTC. Full variable domain (rest looked up from reference TRBV18 and TRBJ2-7): NAGVMQNPRHLVRRRGQEARLRCSPMKGHSHVYWYRQLPEEGLKFMVYLQKENIIDESGMPKERFSAEFPKEGPSILRIQQVVRGDSAAYFCASSRDSSYEQYFGPGTRLTVT.

The chain is built from TRBV5-6 and TRBJ2-2; TRBD1 aligns across 8 bases. Trimming took 4 bases from V and 6 from J; bases not matched to a gene: 8. The CDR3 sequence is 15 residues long. Germline V lookup: CDR1 SGHDT, CDR2 YYEEEE. The CDR3 sequence is CASSETGQVSGELFF. The DNA for the CDR3 is TGTGCCAGCAGCGAAACGGGACAGGTTTCCGGGGAGCTGTTTTTT.

The chain combines TRBV7-9 with TRBJ2-5; TRBD1 agrees at 9 bases. The trim removed 4 bases at V and 5 bases at J, leaving 5 bases unmatched. Germline lookup yields CDR1 SEHNR and CDR2 FQNEAQ (reference sequence). This CDR3 has 14 amino acids. Here the CDR3 DNA reads TGTGCCAGCAGCTCGGGGACAGGGAGTGAGACCCAGTACTTC. It translates to CASSSGTGSETQYF.

J is TRBJ2-7 and V is TRBV7-6; weak D call: TRBD1 (6 bases). The V gene lost 0 bases and the J gene lost 2 bases, with 14 bases spanning the gap. From germline, CDR1 is SGHVS and CDR2 FNYEAQ. CDR3 length: 16 residues. CDR3 region: CASSLAAMDSAYEQYF. Here the CDR3 DNA reads TGTGCCAGCAGCTTAGCGGCAATGGACAGCGCCTACGAGCAGTACTTC.

The gene calls are TRBV7-2 and TRBJ2-3; 11 bases line up with TRBD2. Per the germline V gene, CDR1 is SGHTA and CDR2 is FQGNSA. The J segment lost 5 bases and the V segment lost 0 bases, leaving 1 base of the junction unmatched. CDR3 length: 15 amino acids. The DNA of the CDR3 is TGTGCCAGCAGCTTAGCTAGCGGGGGGGGAGATACGCAGTATTTT. This gives the protein CASSLASGGGDTQYF.

This sequence joins TRBV20-1 and TRBJ2-7; maybe TRBD2 (6 bases). The CDR3 contains 10 residues. V lost 3 bases and J lost 11, with 11 bases in between. Germline V lookup: CDR1 DFQATT, CDR2 SNEGSKA (reference sequence). CDR3 nucleotide sequence: TGCAGTGCTAGTGACGGGGAGGAGTACTTC. Amino acids: CSASDGEEYF.

A few counts support this clone. The chain has TRBV19 and TRBJ2-3; D is uncertain. The CDR3 consists of 16 residues. The ends were cut back, 4 bases at V and 2 bases at J, with 16 bases in the middle. Germline V lookup: CDR1 LNHDA, CDR2 SQIVND (reference sequence). CDR3 residues: CASSTRLQTDTDTQYF. CDR3 nucleotide sequence: TGTGCCAGTAGTACTCGACTGCAAACCGACACAGATACGCAGTATTTT.

The rearrangement links TRBV7-3 to TRBJ2-6; 7 nucleotides align to TRBD1. V lost 7 bases, J lost 3 bases, and 9 bases stayed unmatched. CDR1 is SGHTA and CDR2 is FQGTGA in the germline V gene. The CDR3 sequence is 16 residues long. The chain's CDR3 is CASTVTGAGGANVLTF. Written as DNA, the CDR3 is TGTGCCAGCACTGTAACAGGGGCGGGTGGGGCCAACGTCCTGACTTTC.

A word on this clone: The junction and the germline gene differ at one end; a read error may be behind it. The chain links TRBV5-8 to TRBJ2-7; 11 bases agree with TRBD1. This CDR3 spans 15 amino acids. Germline V gene data show CDR1 as SGHTS and CDR2 as YDEGEE. The CDR3 sequence: CASSQVGQGVYGQYF. The CDR3 bases are TGTGCCAGCAGCCAGGTGGGACAGGGGGTTTACGGGCAGTACTTC.

The rearrangement uses TRBV5-6 and TRBJ2-7; D gene unclear. Trimming took off 4 bases at V and 1 base at J, with 15 bases between the two ends. Germline-derived CDR1 and CDR2 are SGHDT and YYEEEE. CDR3 length: 15 amino acids. DNA for the CDR3: TGTGCCAGCAGCCTCATCATGAGTAAATCCTACGAGCAGTACTTC. The encoded protein is CASSLIMSKSYEQYF. Using reference TRBV5-6 and TRBJ2-7 for the parts outside the CDR3, the full variable domain is DAGVTQSPTHLIKTRGQQVTLRCSPKSGHDTVSWYQQALGQGPQFIFQYYEEEERQRGNFPDRFSGHQFPNYSSELNVNALLLGDSALYLCASSLIMSKSYEQYFGPGTRLTVT.

The chain uses TRBV27 and TRBJ1-2; 7 nucleotides agree with TRBD1. V shed 3 bases, J shed 4 bases, and the junction held 8 bases outside the gene matches. The V gene's germline CDR1 is MNHEY and CDR2 SMNVEV (reference sequence). This CDR3 spans 15 amino acids. CDR3 protein: CASSFLDRTAYGYTF. The CDR3 DNA is TGTGCCAGCAGTTTCCTGGACAGGACGGCCTATGGCTACACCTTC.

The chain links TRBV11-3 to TRBJ2-3, with 7 bases that match TRBD1. With 5 bases clipped from V and 4 bases from J, the junction kept 6 bases outside the gene matches. Germline CDR1 reads SGHNT; CDR2 reads YENEEA. This CDR3 contains 14 residues. The CDR3 region has the DNA TGTGCCAGCAGCACAACAGGGGTAGCAGATACGCAGTATTTT. Protein product: CASSTTGVADTQYF.

This rearrangement joins TRBV2 to TRBJ1-2; D may be TRBD1 (5 bases). The V and J ends lost 10 bases and 7 bases respectively, with 10 bases between them. This CDR3 has 10 amino acids. Germline lookup yields CDR1 SNHLY and CDR2 FYNNEI. CDR3 DNA sequence: TGTGCCATCCTGGGGGGTGGCTACACCTTC. Amino acids: CAILGGGYTF.

V is TRBV4-1 and J is TRBJ1-2; maybe TRBD1 (5 bases). The CDR3 consists of 16 residues. Germline V gives CDR1 MGHRA, CDR2 YSYEKL. V was cut by 1 base and J by 0 bases, with 12 bases left in between. CDR3 region: CASSQVHRRTNYGYTF. As DNA, the CDR3 is TGCGCCAGCAGCCAAGTCCACAGGCGAACTAACTATGGCTACACCTTC.

Within the sample, this clone is medium-sized (0.01 to 0.1%). The rearrangement uses TRBV4-3 and TRBJ2-6; 8 bases are a match to TRBD2. The CDR3 has 17 residues. Germline V gene sequence: CDR1 LGHNA, CDR2 YSLEER. The trim removed 1 base at V and 0 bases at J, leaving 2 bases unmatched. CDR3 DNA: TGCGCCAGCAGCCAAGGGACTAGCAGCTCTGGGGCCAACGTCCTGACTTTC. Amino acids: CASSQGTSSSGANVLTF.

The J gene is TRBJ1-5, the V gene TRBV19, with D possibly TRBD1 on 6 matching bases. Germline CDR1 LNHDA, CDR2 SQIVND (reference sequence). This CDR3 comprises 16 residues. V lost 2 bases and J lost 1, with 12 bases in between. CDR3 DNA: TGTGCCAGTAGTATAAGAGGGGGACCCAGCAATCAGCCCCAGCATTTT. Amino acid sequence: CASSIRGGPSNQPQHF.

This clone has just a few counts. This chain links TRBV7-2 with TRBJ1-4; D is unresolved. Trimming pared 5 bases from V and 5 bases from J, leaving 15 bases between. Looked up from germline, CDR1 is SGHTA and CDR2 is FQGNSA. The CDR3 consists of 15 residues. The CDR3 is CASSLTSGVNEKLFF. The CDR3 DNA sequence: TGTGCCAGCAGCCTAACCTCCGGGGTGAATGAAAAACTGTTTTTT.

The chain uses TRBV27 and TRBJ2-7; D is possibly TRBD2 (7 bases). The CDR3 has 13 residues. Germline CDR1 reads MNHEY; CDR2 reads SMNVEV (reference sequence). The V and J ends lost 10 bases and 7 bases respectively, with 20 bases between them. The CDR3: CATQGRGAWEQYF. The CDR3 DNA is TGTGCCACGCAGGGGAGGGGGGCTTGGGAGCAGTACTTC.